Shown below are 4 T cell receptor beta chains from a single sample sequenced in a study of blood T cell repertoires in COVID-19 (dated by TCRdb to about 2020). The library was built by means of the immunoSEQ multiplex PCR assay. TCRdb limited this immuneACCESS table to in-frame rearrangements with V and J called. A share of clones is missing; checked studies link under half to unresolved V genes, and the rest is unexplained. The sample has 85,000 to 110,000 clones on record, under 90% of them singletons. Of the sample, over 10% falls within the top ten clones. Sequencing used peripheral blood. These TCRs come from a human donor in a cohort sampled during active or convalescent COVID-19.

The chain combines TRBV9 with TRBJ1-1; TRBD1 might be the D (5 bases). The CDR3 has 15 residues. Trimming took off 0 bases at V and 4 bases at J, with 13 bases between the two ends. Germline V gene data show CDR1 as SGDLS and CDR2 as YYNGEE. The CDR3 DNA reads as TGTGCCAGCAGCGTAGATGGGTCAGGGCGCACTGAAGCTTTCTTT. Translating it yields CASSVDGSGRTEAFF.

The J gene is TRBJ1-5, the V gene TRBV6-2 or TRBV6-3; no firm D call. The CDR3 loop spans 15 amino acids. V was pared by 3 bases and J by 5 bases, with 14 bases between. From germline, CDR1 is MNHEY and CDR2 SVGEGT. The CDR3 protein is CASSYNRAGYQPQHF. CDR3 DNA sequence: TGTGCCAGCAGTTATAATAGGGCGGGCTATCAGCCCCAGCATTTT.

The rearrangement uses TRBV5-1 and TRBJ1-1, with D uncertain. The CDR3 is 14 residues long. The V gene lost 0 bases and the J gene lost 5 bases, with 11 bases spanning the gap. CDR1 and CDR2 from the germline V gene are SGHRS and YFSETQ. The DNA for the CDR3 is TGCGCCAGCAGCTTGGAAGTGGTCAGGACTGAAGCTTTCTTT. Amino acids: CASSLEVVRTEAFF.

The gene calls are TRBV18 and TRBJ2-3; TRBD1 is a possible D gene (6 bases). With 2 bases removed from V and 4 bases from J, the gap between germline ends came to 16 bases. CDR1 is KGHSH and CDR2 is LQKENI in the germline V gene. The CDR3 is made up of 16 amino acids. CDR3 region: CASSPVGDTTADTQYF. The CDR3 coding sequence is TGTGCCAGCTCACCAGTGGGGGACACAACAGCAGATACGCAGTATTTT.